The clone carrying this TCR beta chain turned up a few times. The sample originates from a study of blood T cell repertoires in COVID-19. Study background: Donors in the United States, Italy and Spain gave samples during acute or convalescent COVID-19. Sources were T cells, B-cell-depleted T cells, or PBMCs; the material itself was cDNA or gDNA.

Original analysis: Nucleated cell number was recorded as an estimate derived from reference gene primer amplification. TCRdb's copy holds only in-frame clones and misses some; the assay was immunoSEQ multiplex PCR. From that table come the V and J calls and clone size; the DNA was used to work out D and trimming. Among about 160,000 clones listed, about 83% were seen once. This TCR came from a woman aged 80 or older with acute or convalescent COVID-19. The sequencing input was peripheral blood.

The CDR3 reads CASSSTDRKEKLFF. Here the CDR3 DNA reads TGCGCCAGCAGCTCAACAGATCGTAAGGAAAAACTGTTTTTT. The J gene is TRBJ1-4, the V gene TRBV5-1; D remains ambiguous. The CDR3 has 14 residues. Trimming took off 3 bases at V and 8 bases at J, with 14 bases between the two ends. The germline V gene has CDR1 SGHRS and CDR2 YFSETQ.